Shown below are 24 T cell receptor beta chains from a single sample sequenced in a study of cytomegalovirus exposure and HLA in healthy donors. Vbeta (60) and Jbeta (13) primers were used in the PCR. The data were produced by immunoSEQ multiplex PCR, yet TCRdb's version contains in-frame clones alone and is incomplete. The sample has about 150,000 clones, around four fifths seen once. Sequencing was carried out using PBMCs. The receptors originated from a male donor in good health and CMV-seronegative.

The chain links TRBV18 to TRBJ2-7, with D perhaps matching TRBD1 (6 bases). The CDR3 runs to 15 residues. Trimming cost V 0 bases and J 3 bases, with 12 bases left between them. Looked up from germline, CDR1 is KGHSH and CDR2 is LQKENI. The CDR3 DNA sequence: TGTGCCAGCTCACCACCGGGACACGGAGACTACGAGCAGTACTTC. Protein product: CASSPPGHGDYEQYF.

The chain combines TRBV7-9 with TRBJ1-2; unclear D gene. The CDR3 contains 12 residues. V was cut by 4 bases and J by 4 bases, with 7 bases left in between. Germline lookup yields CDR1 SEHNR and CDR2 FQNEAQ (reference sequence). CDR3 residues: CASSSDIYGYTF. The CDR3 coding sequence is TGTGCCAGCAGCTCCGACATCTATGGCTACACCTTC.

The V and J genes are TRBV1 and TRBJ1-2. TRBV1 constitutes a pseudogene. This CDR3 contains 15 residues. The CDR3 sequence is CTSSLNPGITYGYTF. The CDR3 coding sequence is TGCACCAGCAGCCTTAACCCCGGGATAACCTATGGCTACACCTTC.

This chain joins TRBV10-3 and TRBJ1-1, with 7 bases matching TRBD1. V gave up 2 bases and J gave up 0 bases; unmatched junction bases: 9. Germline CDR1 is ENHRY and CDR2 is SYGVKD. The CDR3 totals 17 residues. The CDR3 here is CAISETPLTGLNTEAFF. In nucleotides, the CDR3 is TGTGCCATCAGTGAGACCCCTCTGACAGGGTTGAACACTGAAGCTTTCTTT.

V gene TRBV28 combines with J gene TRBJ2-1; 9 nucleotides agree with TRBD1. Germline assignment: CDR1 MDHEN and CDR2 SYDVKM. Trimming cost V 6 bases and J 8 bases; bases outside gene matches: 17. The CDR3 runs to 17 residues. CDR3 bases: TGTGCCAGCAGCGAAGTTTCCTCCGGGACAGGGATTGATGAGCAGTTCTTC. It specifies CASSEVSSGTGIDEQFF.

The rearrangement links TRBV28 to TRBJ2-5, with D maybe TRBD2 (5 bases). The CDR3 loop spans 14 amino acids. V was clipped by 4 bases and J by 2 bases, with 11 bases between them. The V gene's germline CDR1 is MDHEN and CDR2 SYDVKM. For the CDR3, the DNA is TGTGCCAGCAGTTCGGGGTCAGTACAAGAGACCCAGTACTTC. Translating gives CASSSGSVQETQYF.

The chain employs TRBV10-3 and TRBJ1-1, with unresolved D. The CDR3 runs 17 residues. V lost 0 bases to trimming and J lost 0 bases, with 14 bases between them. Germline CDR1 reads ENHRY; CDR2 reads SYGVKD. The CDR3 region has the DNA TGTGCCATCAGTGAGTCGATCGGGTTCGGGGTGAACACTGAAGCTTTCTTT. It is translated as CAISESIGFGVNTEAFF.

The chain recombines TRBV6-6 with TRBJ2-1; TRBD1 aligns across 7 bases. CDR1 is MNHNY, CDR2 SVGAGI, per germline (reference sequence). J was trimmed by 0 bases and V by 8 bases; bases with no gene match: 4. There are 14 residues in the CDR3. CDR3 in DNA: TGTGCCAGCGGGGGACAGCTCTCCTACAATGAGCAGTTCTTC. Translation gives CASGGQLSYNEQFF.

The chain is built from TRBV6-1 and TRBJ2-2, with a possible D match to TRBD2 (6 bases). This CDR3 has 14 residues. CDR1 and CDR2 from the germline V gene are MNHNS and SASEGT. The ends were cut back, 8 bases at V and 3 bases at J, with 13 bases in the middle. The CDR3 sequence: CASRELAYTGELFF. The CDR3 DNA is TGTGCCAGCCGGGAGTTGGCCTACACCGGGGAGCTGTTTTTT.

This clone was counted between two and nine times. The chain recombines TRBV2 with TRBJ2-5; TRBD1 might be the D (5 bases). The V end was cut by 6 bases, the J end by 2 bases, with 13 bases between. The CDR3 consists of 14 residues. In germline, CDR1 is SNHLY, CDR2 FYNNEI. The CDR3 loop reads CASRALQGQETQYF. In nucleotides, the CDR3 is TGTGCCAGCAGAGCCCTCCAGGGACAAGAGACCCAGTACTTC.

The V call is TRBV7-9, the J call TRBJ1-2; 7 bases match TRBD1. V dropped 5 bases and J dropped 3; count of bases not matched to a gene: 12. Germline V gene sequence: CDR1 SEHNR, CDR2 FQNEAQ (reference sequence). The CDR3 is 16 amino acids. CDR3: CASSGYRGLMDYGYTF. CDR3 nucleotide sequence: TGTGCCAGCAGCGGCTACAGGGGTTTGATGGACTATGGCTACACCTTC.

V and J are TRBV7-2 and TRBJ2-5, with TRBD1 as a possible D gene (6 bases). There are 18 residues in the CDR3. The V gene's germline CDR1 is SGHTA and CDR2 FQGNSA. The germline V and J ends were trimmed by 5 bases and 2 bases, with 24 bases remaining between them. The CDR3 reads CASSRKSDWGPYQETQYF. CDR3 nucleotide sequence: TGTGCCAGCAGCCGAAAATCCGACTGGGGGCCTTATCAAGAGACCCAGTACTTC. The full variable domain, completed using reference TRBV7-2 and TRBJ2-5, is GAGVSQSPSNKVTEKGKDVELRCDPISGHTALYWYRQSLGQGLEFLIYFQGNSAPDKSGLPSDRFSAERTGGSVSTLTIQRTQQEDSAVYLCASSRKSDWGPYQETQYFGPGTRLLVL.

The chain couples TRBV7-2 to TRBJ1-4; D is perhaps TRBD1 (5 bases). The CDR3 has 14 amino acids. The V gene lost 0 bases and the J gene lost 8 bases, with 10 bases spanning the gap. The germline CDR1 and CDR2 sequences are SGHTA and FQGNSA. The CDR3 protein is CASSLAGVAEKLFF. DNA for the CDR3: TGTGCCAGCAGCTTAGCAGGGGTGGCGGAAAAACTGTTTTTT.

The rearrangement joins TRBV30 to TRBJ2-3, with TRBD1 as a possible D gene (5 bases). This CDR3 contains 14 residues. Trimming took off 4 bases at V and 6 bases at J, with 17 bases between the two ends. Per the germline V gene, CDR1 is GTSNPN and CDR2 is SVGIG (reference sequence). The CDR3 reads CAWIPRGFLDTQYF. CDR3 bases: TGTGCCTGGATCCCTAGGGGTTTTTTGGATACGCAGTATTTT.

The V gene is TRBV7-2, the J gene TRBJ2-7; 10 bases fit TRBD2. The V gene end was trimmed by 5 bases and the J gene end by 2 bases; junction bases not matched to a gene: 6. CDR3 length equals 15 residues. CDR1 is SGHTA, CDR2 FQGNSA, per germline. The CDR3 is CASSAGLADAYEQYF. Written as DNA, the CDR3 is TGTGCCAGCAGCGCCGGACTAGCGGATGCCTACGAGCAGTACTTC.

This clone appeared a single time. This chain links TRBV30 with TRBJ2-5, with TRBD2 matching 9 bases. V gave up 5 bases and J gave up 3 bases; unmatched junction bases: 13. This CDR3 contains 16 residues. The germline V gene has CDR1 GTSNPN and CDR2 SVGIG (reference sequence). The CDR3 loop is CAWAQGSLAGKETQYF. The CDR3 DNA is TGTGCCTGGGCCCAAGGATCTCTAGCGGGAAAAGAGACCCAGTACTTC.

V usage is TRBV19 and J usage is TRBJ1-5; D may be TRBD1 (5 bases). CDR1 is LNHDA, CDR2 SQIVND, per germline (reference sequence). V shed 11 bases and J shed 6 bases, with 11 bases lying between them. The CDR3 runs 11 residues. CDR3 residues: CASGPGQPQHF. Written as DNA, the CDR3 is TGTGCCTCAGGGCCGGGTCAGCCCCAGCATTTT.

The chain links TRBV5-5 to TRBJ1-1; no reliable D call. The CDR3 sequence is 13 residues long. V gave up 4 bases and J gave up 3 bases, with 10 bases separating them. Germline V gene data show CDR1 as SGHKS and CDR2 as YYEKEE (reference sequence). Here the CDR3 DNA reads TGTGCCAGCAGCCCAAAGCGACACACTGAAGCTTTCTTT. Its translation is CASSPKRHTEAFF.

This chain joins TRBV18 and TRBJ2-7; D is possibly TRBD1 (6 bases). Germline assignment: CDR1 KGHSH and CDR2 LQKENI. The V and J ends lost 3 bases and 2 bases respectively, with 26 bases between them. The CDR3 has 19 amino acids. Here the CDR3 DNA reads TGTGCCAGCTCACCCTTGACAGGCGGTAGGAGTACGTCCCCCTACGAGCAGTACTTC. It specifies CASSPLTGGRSTSPYEQYF.

J is TRBJ2-5 and V is TRBV7-9; TRBD1 matches at 7 bases. The CDR3 loop spans 14 amino acids. Germline loops: CDR1 SEHNR, CDR2 FQNEAQ (reference sequence). The V segment lost 2 bases and the J segment 5 bases; nucleotides outside the gene matches: 5. In DNA, the CDR3 is TGTGCCAGCAGCTTATACAGGGGAGACGAGACCCAGTACTTC. Translation: CASSLYRGDETQYF. Variable domain in full (rest from reference TRBV7-9 and TRBJ2-5): DTGVSQNPRHKITKRGQNVTFRCDPISEHNRLYWYRQTLGQGPEFLTYFQNEAQLEKSRLLSDRFSAERPKGSFSTLEIQRTEQGDSAMYLCASSLYRGDETQYFGPGTRLLVL.

V gene TRBV5-1 combines with J gene TRBJ1-1, with 8 bases aligning to TRBD1. The V and J ends lost 0 bases and 6 bases, in that order; junction bases with no gene match: 10. Germline V gene data show CDR1 as SGHRS and CDR2 as YFSETQ. This CDR3 spans 16 amino acids. The CDR3 bases are TGCGCCAGCAGCTTGGGCAGGGGGCAAGTGAGGTCTGAAGCTTTCTTT. Amino acid sequence: CASSLGRGQVRSEAFF.

The gene calls are TRBV7-8 and TRBJ1-4; no clear D. CDR1 SGHVS and CDR2 FQNEAQ come from the germline V gene. This CDR3 spans 18 amino acids. The V and J ends lost 1 base and 6 bases respectively, with 21 bases between them. The CDR3 loop reads CASSLDPRGTYRHEKLFF. CDR3 sequence (DNA): TGTGCCAGCAGCTTAGATCCCCGGGGAACCTATAGGCATGAAAAACTGTTTTTT.

J is TRBJ2-1 and V is TRBV7-2; D is ambiguous. This CDR3 has 15 residues. The V gene's germline CDR1 is SGHTA and CDR2 FQGNSA. V was trimmed by 5 bases and J by 0 bases, leaving 11 bases between them. CDR3 sequence: CASSLSRVSYNEQFF. The DNA for the CDR3 is TGTGCCAGCAGCCTCTCCCGGGTCTCCTACAATGAGCAGTTCTTC.

The genes are TRBV30 and TRBJ2-7; TRBD2 matches 7 bases. This CDR3 comprises 14 residues. J gave up 6 bases and V 0 bases, and 8 bases lay outside the gene matches. Germline assignment: CDR1 GTSNPN and CDR2 SVGIG (reference sequence). This CDR3 reads CAWSVQHPGGEQYF. In DNA form, the CDR3 reads TGTGCCTGGAGTGTACAACATCCGGGAGGCGAGCAGTACTTC.